This entry features one T cell receptor beta chain sequence. This specimen comes from a study of shared T cell receptors in the human thymus. Here immunoSEQ multiplex PCR was the method, and the copy in TCRdb shows in-frame clones only, minus some. The table shows 500,000 to 850,000 clones, with roughly 86% occurring only once. This CDR3 is 19 amino acids long. Germline assignment: CDR1 SGHTA and CDR2 FQGNSA. The ends were cut back, 1 base at V and 6 bases at J, with 26 bases in the middle. These same data were also listed under a study on human thymus T cells. From that study: Resections that were taken during corrective heart surgery supplied the thymus tissue. Related research reported highly overlapping thymic repertoires among unrelated individuals.

Sequenced: thymocytes. The chain combines TRBV7-2 with TRBJ2-3; D unresolved. The sequence was obtained from a boy in the first two years of life with a congenital heart defect. The CDR3 is CASSLGLGSPPNFADTQYF. The CDR3 bases are TGTGCCAGCAGCTTAGGGTTGGGCTCGCCACCCAACTTTGCGGATACGCAGTATTTT.